This T cell receptor beta chain was profiled in a study of blood T cell repertoires in COVID-19. Overall study: Sites across the United States, Italy and Spain contributed samples from acute and convalescent COVID-19.

In the original workflow: Estimates of nucleated cell counts were drawn from the amplification of reference gene primers. Repertoires were generated with immunoSEQ multiplex PCR, while TCRdb's copy carries only in-frame clones and drops some. Clonal size and the V and J genes are those of that table, whereas D and trimming came from the DNA. Of about 300,000 clones in the sample, approximately 85% were seen once. The CDR3 has 15 amino acids. The V gene end was trimmed by 6 bases and the J gene end by 6 bases; junction bases not matched to a gene: 10. CDR1 and CDR2 (germline): SNHLY, FYNNEI. Those who participated ranged in age from roughly 18 to 89 years and resided in some 24 US areas. Which cohort a participant joined came from the clinical history participants gave.

The TCR originated in a man under 40 who had recovered from COVID-19. The sequencing input was PBMCs or T cells enriched from blood (not recorded which). The rearrangement uses TRBV2 and TRBJ2-3; 9 bases match TRBD2. The CDR3: CASRAGTSMADTQYF. The DNA for the CDR3 is TGTGCCAGCAGGGCCGGGACTAGCATGGCGGATACGCAGTATTTT.